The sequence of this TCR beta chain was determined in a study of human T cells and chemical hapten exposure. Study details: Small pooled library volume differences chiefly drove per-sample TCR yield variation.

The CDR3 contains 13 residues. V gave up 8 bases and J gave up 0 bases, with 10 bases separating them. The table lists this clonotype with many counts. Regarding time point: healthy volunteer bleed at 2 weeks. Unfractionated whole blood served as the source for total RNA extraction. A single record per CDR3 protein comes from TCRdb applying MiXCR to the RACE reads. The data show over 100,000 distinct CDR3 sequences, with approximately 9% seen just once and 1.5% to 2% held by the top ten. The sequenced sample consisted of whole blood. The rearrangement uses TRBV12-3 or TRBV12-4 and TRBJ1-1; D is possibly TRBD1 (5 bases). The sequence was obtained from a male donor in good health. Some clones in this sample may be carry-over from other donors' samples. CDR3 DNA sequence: TGTGCCAGCTCCGGGACGGTGAACACTGAAGCTTTCTTT. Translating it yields CASSGTVNTEAFF.